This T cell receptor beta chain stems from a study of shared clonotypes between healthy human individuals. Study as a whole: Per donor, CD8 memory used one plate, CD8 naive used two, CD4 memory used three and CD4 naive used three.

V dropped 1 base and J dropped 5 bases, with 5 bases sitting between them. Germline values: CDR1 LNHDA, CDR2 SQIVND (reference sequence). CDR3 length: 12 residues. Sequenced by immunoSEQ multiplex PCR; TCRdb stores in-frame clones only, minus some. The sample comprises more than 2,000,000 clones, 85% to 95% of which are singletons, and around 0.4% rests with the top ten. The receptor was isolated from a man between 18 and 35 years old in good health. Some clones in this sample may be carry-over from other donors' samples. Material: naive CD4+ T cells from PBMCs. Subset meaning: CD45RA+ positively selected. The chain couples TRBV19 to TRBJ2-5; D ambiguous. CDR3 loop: CASSIVPETQYF. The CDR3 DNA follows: TGTGCCAGTAGTATAGTGCCTGAGACCCAGTACTTC.